The entry below describes one TCR beta chain. The antigen remains unidentified. This may arise from a read error, as a much more abundant clone is one base away. This sample was included in a study of molecular identifiers for immune sequencing clone quantification. Study background: In replicates, RNA from approximately 20,000 or 100,000 naive CD8 cells was divided five ways and four parts were sequenced. Overall study findings and caveats: The share of molecules held by clones above 20 RNA copies was over 97% in effector cells and under 1% in naive cells.

Generation of bulk TCR libraries relied on previously described methods and listed TCR primers. TCRdb fed the PCR reads into MiXCR, producing one record per CDR3 protein. The sample contains 75,000 to 100,000 distinct CDR3 sequences, roughly 19% of which appear only once. The material sequenced was naive CD8+ T cells from blood, with Jurkat cell RNA spiked in. Subset: FACS-sorted CD8+CD4-CCR7+CD45RA+ naive T cells. This sequence originates from a human donor in good health. Some libraries in this study had Jurkat cell RNA spiked in.

The CDR3, as DNA: TGTGCCAACAGCGTAGGCAGCGGGGGAGGAGATACGCAGTATTTT. Translating it yields CANSVGSGGGDTQYF. This chain joins TRBV9 and TRBJ2-3, with 8 bases fitting TRBD2. CDR1 is SGDLS and CDR2 is YYNGEE in the germline V gene. The CDR3 has 15 amino acids.